This TCR beta chain was captured by sequencing in a study of cytomegalovirus exposure and HLA in healthy donors. PCR involved 60 Vbeta and 13 Jbeta primers. Here immunoSEQ multiplex PCR was the method, and the copy in TCRdb shows in-frame clones only, minus some. The sample features about 210,000 clones, with about 0.9% in its top ten. The CDR3 loop spans 15 amino acids. From germline, CDR1 is MNHEY and CDR2 SVGAGI. V dropped 2 bases and J dropped 5 bases, with 13 bases sitting between them. This sequence was found in a woman in her 30s in good health and CMV-seropositive. Source material: PBMCs. V usage is TRBV6-5 and J usage is TRBJ2-1; D perhaps matches TRBD2 (6 bases). The CDR3 spells CASSYNGLRHNEQFF. The CDR3, as DNA: TGTGCCAGCAGTTACAACGGACTAAGACACAATGAGCAGTTCTTC.